This TCR beta chain was sequenced during a study of blood T cells in healthy people across ages. Study-level background: About one barcoded TCR beta cDNA was captured per two T cells.

For the second PCR, which ran for roughly 6 to 12 cycles, a sample-barcoded 5' primer and a J-beta primer mix were used. TCRdb re-derived calls from the 5' RACE reads in MiXCR, one entry per CDR3 protein. The top ten hold approximately 23% of the sample, which has hundreds of thousands of distinct CDR3 sequences, roughly 50% seen once. This clonotype was seen only a few times. Antigen unknown. Study-wide results and caveats: Total diversity from one million sequenced T cells was likely underestimated.

CDR1 is SGHRS and CDR2 is YFSETQ in the germline V gene. This CDR3 is built from 15 residues. The V end was cut by 2 bases, the J end by 4 bases, with 13 bases between. Isolation per sample recovered at least 7 million PBMCs. The sequencing input was blood. The rearrangement links TRBV5-1 to TRBJ2-1; D is uncertain. This TCR was recovered from a young man in good health. The CDR3 sequence: CASSFLGVGYNEQFF. The DNA for the CDR3 is TGCGCCAGCAGCTTTTTAGGAGTTGGTTACAATGAGCAGTTCTTC.